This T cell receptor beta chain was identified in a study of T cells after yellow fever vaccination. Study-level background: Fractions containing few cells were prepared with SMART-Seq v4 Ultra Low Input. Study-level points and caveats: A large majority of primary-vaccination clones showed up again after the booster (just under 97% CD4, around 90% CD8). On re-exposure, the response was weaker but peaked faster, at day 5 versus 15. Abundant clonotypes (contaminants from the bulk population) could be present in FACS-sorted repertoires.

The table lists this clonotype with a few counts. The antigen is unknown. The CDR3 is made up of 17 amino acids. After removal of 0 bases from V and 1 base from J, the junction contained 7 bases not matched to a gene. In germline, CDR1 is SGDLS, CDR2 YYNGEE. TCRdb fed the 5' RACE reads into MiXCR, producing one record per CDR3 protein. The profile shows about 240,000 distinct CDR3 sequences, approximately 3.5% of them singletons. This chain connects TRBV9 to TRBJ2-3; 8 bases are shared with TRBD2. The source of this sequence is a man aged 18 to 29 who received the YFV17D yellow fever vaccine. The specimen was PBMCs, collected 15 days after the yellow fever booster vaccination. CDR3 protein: CASSVGSGSGGTDTQYF. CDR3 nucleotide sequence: TGTGCCAGCAGCGTAGGGAGCGGGAGTGGCGGCACAGATACGCAGTATTTT.